The sequence of this T cell receptor beta chain was determined in a study of CD8 T cells in ankylosing spondylitis. Study conclusions and caveats: A TCR beta motif of several highly homologous variants appeared characteristic of ankylosing spondylitis blood. There was reportedly significant enrichment of clones that were disease-linked in matched ankylosing spondylitis synovial fluid. Past research had described some motif variants in reactive arthritis synovial fluid and blood.

This clonotype was counted many times. Its cognate antigen is unknown. Quantitative 5'-RACE with molecular barcodes was used to make the TCR beta libraries. MiXCR, run by TCRdb on the 5' RACE reads, gives a single entry per CDR3 protein. The data contain approximately 520,000 distinct CDR3 sequences, roughly 5.3% of them singletons. Germline V gene lookup returns CDR1 SEHNR and CDR2 FQNEAQ (reference sequence). V shed 5 bases and J shed 2 bases, with 11 bases lying between them. This CDR3 has 14 amino acids. This sequence originates from a male donor with ankylosing spondylitis. The chain combines TRBV7-9 with TRBJ2-3, with D perhaps TRBD1 (6 bases). Sequencing input: blood, either unsorted or a sorted T cell fraction (not recorded which). The CDR3 nucleotides are TGTGCCAGCAGCCGACGGGACAACACAGATACGCAGTATTTT. This codes for CASSRRDNTDTQYF. The whole variable domain, remainder taken from reference TRBV7-9 and TRBJ2-3, is DTGVSQNPRHKITKRGQNVTFRCDPISEHNRLYWYRQTLGQGPEFLTYFQNEAQLEKSRLLSDRFSAERPKGSFSTLEIQRTEQGDSAMYLCASSRRDNTDTQYFGPGTRLTVL.